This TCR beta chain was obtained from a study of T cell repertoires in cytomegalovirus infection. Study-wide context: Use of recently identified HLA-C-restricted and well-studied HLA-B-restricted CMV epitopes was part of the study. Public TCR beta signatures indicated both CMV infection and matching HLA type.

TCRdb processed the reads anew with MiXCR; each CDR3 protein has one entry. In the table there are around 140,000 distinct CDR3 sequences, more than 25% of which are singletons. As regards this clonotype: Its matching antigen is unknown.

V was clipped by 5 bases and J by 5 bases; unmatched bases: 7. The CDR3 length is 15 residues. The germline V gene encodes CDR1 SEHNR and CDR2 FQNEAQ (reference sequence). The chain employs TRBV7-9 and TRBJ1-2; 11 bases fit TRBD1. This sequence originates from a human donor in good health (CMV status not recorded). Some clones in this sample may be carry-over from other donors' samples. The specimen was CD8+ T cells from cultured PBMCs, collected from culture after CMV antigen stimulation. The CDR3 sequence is CASSPGQGARYGYTF. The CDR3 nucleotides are TGTGCCAGCAGCCCAGGACAGGGGGCACGGTATGGCTACACCTTC.